The T cell receptor (beta chain) described here comes from a study of blood T cell repertoires in COVID-19. Whole-study context: The cDNA or gDNA used as material had been derived from T cells, B-cell-depleted T cells, or PBMCs.

Measured with immunoSEQ multiplex PCR; TCRdb has only the in-frame clones, and not every one. The sample carries about 240,000 clones, 82% recorded once. CDR3 size: 17 residues. Germline V gene lookup returns CDR1 SEHNR and CDR2 FQNEAQ (reference sequence). With 2 bases removed from V and 3 bases from J, the gap between germline ends came to 17 bases. Material: peripheral blood. The clonotype originates from a woman aged 55-69 years with active or convalescent COVID-19. This chain connects TRBV7-9 to TRBJ1-5; tentatively, D is TRBD1 (6 bases). The CDR3: CASSLSRGGANNQPQHF. The CDR3 nucleotides read TGTGCCAGCAGCTTATCGCGTGGGGGGGCCAACAATCAGCCCCAGCATTTT.